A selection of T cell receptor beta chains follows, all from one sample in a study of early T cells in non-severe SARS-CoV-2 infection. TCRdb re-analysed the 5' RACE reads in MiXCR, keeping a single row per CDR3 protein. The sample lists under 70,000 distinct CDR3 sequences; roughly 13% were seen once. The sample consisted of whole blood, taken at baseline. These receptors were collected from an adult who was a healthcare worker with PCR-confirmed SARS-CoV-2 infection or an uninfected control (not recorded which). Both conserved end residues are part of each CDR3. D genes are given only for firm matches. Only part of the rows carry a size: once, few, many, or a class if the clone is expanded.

cdr3_aa: CASSPAGELFF
cdr3_nt: TGTGCCAGCAGCCCCGCCGGGGAGCTGTTTTTT
d_call: NA
clone_size: NA
v_call: TRBV11-3
j_call: TRBJ2-2

cdr3_aa: CASSLMTDNEKLFF
cdr3_nt: TGTGCCAGCAGCTTAATGACAGATAATGAAAAACTGTTTTTT
d_call: NA
clone_size: few
v_call: TRBV7-9
j_call: TRBJ1-4

cdr3_aa: CASSDGSTDTQYF
cdr3_nt: TGTGCCAGCAGTGACGGGAGCACAGATACGCAGTATTTT
d_call: NA
clone_size: once
v_call: TRBV6-4
j_call: TRBJ2-3

cdr3_aa: CASRPSTDTQYF
cdr3_nt: TGTGCCAGCAGACCAAGCACAGATACGCAGTATTTT
d_call: NA
clone_size: NA
v_call: TRBV6-6
j_call: TRBJ2-3

cdr3_aa: CASSLAKAKQETQYF
cdr3_nt: TGTGCCAGCAGCTTAGCGAAGGCTAAACAAGAGACCCAGTACTTC
d_call: NA
clone_size: few
v_call: TRBV7-2
j_call: TRBJ2-5

cdr3_aa: CASSWSENTEAFF
cdr3_nt: TGTGCCAGCAGTTGGTCGGAGAACACTGAAGCTTTCTTT
d_call: NA
clone_size: many
v_call: TRBV6-2/TRBV6-3
j_call: TRBJ1-1

cdr3_aa: CASSLRHRYEQYF
cdr3_nt: TGTGCCAGCAGCTTGCGTCACCGCTACGAGCAGTACTTC
d_call: NA
clone_size: few
v_call: TRBV5-6
j_call: TRBJ2-7

cdr3_aa: CASSPGGLGANVLTF
cdr3_nt: TGTGCCAGCAGCCCAGGGGGTCTTGGGGCCAACGTCCTGACTTTC
d_call: TRBD1
clone_size: NA
v_call: TRBV5-4
j_call: TRBJ2-6

cdr3_aa: CAISGTGEKSPLHF
cdr3_nt: TGTGCCATCAGCGGGACAGGGGAAAAATCACCCCTCCACTTT
d_call: TRBD1
clone_size: few
v_call: TRBV10-3
j_call: TRBJ1-6

cdr3_aa: CASSLDRRGTEAFF
cdr3_nt: TGCGCCAGCAGCTTGGATCGGCGGGGCACTGAAGCTTTCTTT
d_call: NA
clone_size: NA
v_call: TRBV5-1
j_call: TRBJ1-1

cdr3_aa: CASSEYHGRYYGYTF
cdr3_nt: TGTGCCAGCAGTGAATACCACGGGAGATACTATGGCTACACCTTC
d_call: NA
clone_size: few
v_call: TRBV25-1
j_call: TRBJ1-2

cdr3_aa: CASSRRTSGSYNEQFF
cdr3_nt: TGTGCCAGCAGTCGCCGGACTAGCGGGAGCTACAATGAGCAGTTCTTC
d_call: TRBD2
clone_size: NA
v_call: TRBV12-3/TRBV12-4
j_call: TRBJ2-1

cdr3_aa: CASSQDMTPTNEKLFF
cdr3_nt: TGTGCCAGCAGCCAAGATATGACCCCAACTAATGAAAAACTGTTTTTT
d_call: NA
clone_size: NA
v_call: TRBV3-1
j_call: TRBJ1-4

cdr3_aa: CSAQAHEQYF
cdr3_nt: TGCAGTGCCCAGGCCCACGAGCAGTACTTC
d_call: NA
clone_size: NA
v_call: TRBV20-1
j_call: TRBJ2-7

cdr3_aa: CSVTGAFATNEKLFF
cdr3_nt: TGCAGTGTCACCGGGGCGTTTGCAACTAATGAAAAACTGTTTTTT
d_call: NA
clone_size: many
v_call: TRBV20-1
j_call: TRBJ1-4

cdr3_aa: CASSLKAAEQFF
cdr3_nt: TGTGCCAGCAGCTTAAAGGCGGCTGAGCAGTTCTTC
d_call: NA
clone_size: NA
v_call: TRBV11-2
j_call: TRBJ2-1